This T cell receptor (beta chain) was identified in a study of regulatory T cells in long-lasting Graves disease. From germline, CDR1 is LGHNA and CDR2 YSLEER. The V end lost 0 bases, the J end lost 2 bases, and 13 bases lay between the germline ends. The CDR3 is 16 residues long. Time point in this sample: persistent/refractory GD, antithyroid drugs over 5 years with positive TRAb. PBMC-extracted RNA yielded the TCR library. Assembly of TCR beta libraries relied on iRepertoire HTBI primers together with Arm-PCR of CDR3 regions. TCRdb re-derived calls from the multiplex PCR reads in MiXCR, one entry per CDR3 protein. This sample has under 450,000 distinct CDR3 sequences, with 20% to 30% found just once.

The chain uses TRBV4-3 and TRBJ2-5, with a tentative D call TRBD1 (7 bases). The clonotype originates from a female donor with Graves disease. Sequences were derived from peripheral blood mononuclear cells (PBMCs), sampled when the disease was refractory, from a patient treated with antithyroid drugs. CDR3 residues: CASSQDAGGLQETQYF. For the CDR3, the DNA is TGCGCCAGCAGCCAAGATGCAGGGGGGCTGCAAGAGACCCAGTACTTC.